The next 11 T cell receptor beta chains were all read from a single sample in a study of blood T cell repertoires in COVID-19. Method: immunoSEQ multiplex PCR; TCRdb's copy keeps in-frame clones and lacks some. The repertoire holds roughly 250,000 clones, approximately 80% seen once, with around 7% in the top ten. Source material: peripheral blood. These receptors originate from a woman aged 45-60 years with acute or convalescent COVID-19.

The chain combines TRBV2 with TRBJ2-7; 9 bases line up with TRBD2. Germline CDR1 is SNHLY and CDR2 is FYNNEI. This CDR3 spans 14 amino acids. Trimming removed 10 bases from V and 6 bases from J; junction bases left unmatched: 13. The CDR3 bases are TGTGCCACCCAAGGGCGGGAGGGGCTTTCCGAGCAGTACTTC. Its translation is CATQGREGLSEQYF.

J is TRBJ1-4 and V is TRBV3-1 (or the pseudogene TRBV3-2); D ambiguous. Germline V gives CDR1 LGHDT, CDR2 YNNKEL (reference sequence). Trimming shortened V by 4 bases and J by 8 bases, and 11 bases separated the two germline ends. The CDR3 is 13 residues long. The CDR3 DNA is TGTGCCAGCAGCCCCAACCCCGCGGAAAAACTGTTTTTT. It codes for CASSPNPAEKLFF.

About this clone itself: The same CDR3 can be traced to other DNA sequences in this sample. V and J are TRBV19 and TRBJ2-1, with TRBD1 matching 11 bases. The germline CDR1 and CDR2 sequences are LNHDA and SQIVND (reference sequence). The CDR3 runs to 16 residues. Germline trimming cut 5 bases from V and 4 bases from J; bases unmatched to any gene: 7. The CDR3 region is CASSLPGTGGYNEQFF. The CDR3 DNA follows: TGTGCCAGTAGTCTGCCCGGGACAGGGGGTTACAATGAGCAGTTCTTC.

The chain employs TRBV30 and TRBJ1-5, with a weak D call TRBD1 (5 bases). V was cut by 3 bases and J by 0 bases, with 12 bases left in between. The length of the CDR3 is 15 residues. The germline gives CDR1 GTSNPN, CDR2 SVGIG (reference sequence). The CDR3 spells CAWSRGGISNQPQHF. The CDR3 nucleotides read TGTGCCTGGAGCCGGGGGGGGATTAGCAATCAGCCCCAGCATTTT. Full variable domain (rest looked up from reference TRBV30 and TRBJ1-5): SQTIHQWPATLVQPVGSPLSLECTVEGTSNPNLYWYRQAAGRGLQLLFYSVGIGQISSEVPQNLSASRPQDRQFILSSKKLLLSDSGFYLCAWSRGGISNQPQHFGDGTRLSIL.

The chain joins TRBV2 to TRBJ2-7; D remains unclear. There are 12 residues in the CDR3. Germline assignment: CDR1 SNHLY and CDR2 FYNNEI. With 8 bases removed from V and 3 bases from J, the gap between germline ends came to 11 bases. The CDR3 loop is CASGTAGYEQYF. CDR3 DNA: TGTGCCAGCGGTACAGCCGGCTACGAGCAGTACTTC.

The chain is built from TRBV28 and TRBJ2-5; D may be TRBD2 (7 bases). Germline CDR1 MDHEN, CDR2 SYDVKM. Trimming shortened V by 2 bases and J by 5 bases, and 24 bases separated the two germline ends. This CDR3 spans 18 amino acids. CDR3 loop: CASSLGGARYRPLETQYF. In DNA form, the CDR3 reads TGTGCCAGCAGTTTAGGGGGGGCCCGATACAGGCCTTTGGAGACCCAGTACTTC.

CDR3: CASTLIGTGVVAFF. CDR3 in DNA: TGTGCCAGCACCCTTATCGGGACAGGGGTGGTAGCTTTCTTT. The gene calls are TRBV28 and TRBJ1-1, with 10 bases lining up with TRBD1. The trim removed 7 bases at V and 10 bases at J, leaving 12 bases unmatched. Germline CDR1 reads MDHEN; CDR2 reads SYDVKM. This CDR3 has 14 residues.

This clone turned up a few times. The chain has TRBV5-1 and TRBJ2-7, with D maybe TRBD1 (5 bases). Trimming removed 0 bases from V and 7 bases from J, with 17 bases in between. This CDR3 contains 15 residues. From germline, CDR1 is SGHRS and CDR2 YFSETQ. The CDR3 nucleotides are TGCGCCAGCAGCTTGGTTCAGGGCCCCGAATTTGAGCAGTACTTC. Protein product: CASSLVQGPEFEQYF.

The chain uses TRBV4-1 and TRBJ1-1; no clear D. Trimming took 3 bases from V and 3 from J, leaving 8 bases between them. From germline, CDR1 is MGHRA and CDR2 YSYEKL. The CDR3 extends over 13 amino acids. The CDR3 region is CASSQARDTEAFF. DNA of the CDR3: TGCGCCAGCAGCCAGGCCCGTGACACTGAAGCTTTCTTT.

This clone was found once. The chain uses TRBV10-3 and TRBJ1-1; 9 nucleotides line up with TRBD1. CDR3 size: 13 residues. Germline CDR1 and CDR2: ENHRY and SYGVKD. J gave up 8 bases and V 3 bases, and 4 bases lay outside the gene matches. CDR3 nucleotides: TGTGCCATCAGTGAAGAACAGGGGGCAGAAGCTTTCTTT. Protein product: CAISEEQGAEAFF.

The chain carries TRBV15 and TRBJ2-2; 9 bases agree with TRBD1. The germline V gene encodes CDR1 LNHNV and CDR2 YYDKDF (reference sequence). The CDR3 spans 16 residues. Trimming took 0 bases from V and 4 from J; bases not matched to a gene: 3. The CDR3 is CATSREWTGVTGELFF. CDR3 coding DNA: TGTGCCACCAGCAGAGAATGGACAGGGGTCACCGGGGAGCTGTTTTTT.